A single T cell receptor beta chain is shown here with its context. V was trimmed by 4 bases and J by 5 bases, leaving 6 bases between them. This CDR3 is 12 amino acids long. Per germline, CDR1 SEHNR and CDR2 FQNEAQ (reference sequence). Produced via immunoSEQ multiplex PCR; TCRdb's table is partial and in-frame only. The table has about 31,000 clones, about 91% seen once; the top ten hold approximately 8%. This record belongs to a study of T cell changes during pregnancy in multiple sclerosis. The sequence was collected from a female donor with multiple sclerosis, enrolled in a pregnancy study. The chain employs TRBV7-9 and TRBJ1-5; tentative D call: TRBD1 (6 bases). This material consisted of CD8+ T cells from peripheral blood mononuclear cells, taken before pregnancy. The CDR3: CASSYRDQPQHF. CDR3 DNA sequence: TGTGCCAGCAGCTACAGGGATCAGCCCCAGCATTTT.